This note documents a single T cell receptor (beta chain) sequence. These data originate in a study of OX40 agonist ivuxolimab in advanced cancers. The assay was immunoSEQ multiplex PCR, and TCRdb's table has in-frame clones only and misses some. The repertoire includes 40,000 or so clones, around 86% of them detected once, and about 13% sits in the top ten. The CDR3 covers 10 residues. V was shortened by 5 bases and J by 14 bases, with 10 bases between the two germline ends. Germline-derived CDR1 and CDR2 are DFQATT and SNEGSKA (reference sequence). The chain has TRBV20-1 and TRBJ1-6; a weak D match, TRBD1 (6 bases). The TCR originated in an adult with an advanced solid tumor such as melanoma, head and neck, liver or kidney cancer. The source material was CD4+ or CD8+ T cells sorted from blood, sampled in a trial of the OX40 agonist ivuxolimab. The CDR3 loop reads CSAYEGALHF. CDR3 bases: TGCAGTGCTTATGAGGGGGCCCTCCACTTT.